A single sample is the source of the 13 T cell receptor beta chains below, sequenced in a study of beta chain features in type 1 diabetes. Study results and limitations: Moderate yet significant TCRB CDR3 shortening was seen in Type 1 diabetes patients in all four CD4+ subsets.

No antigens are known for them. The investigators reverse transcribed all of the isolated RNA, so they sequenced expressed TCRB transcripts. Only in-frame clones appear in the TCRdb table, and some are missing; sequencing was by immunoSEQ multiplex PCR. The sample lists about 400,000 clones; around 13% were seen once. Sequencing was performed on naive CD4+ T cells from blood. The source of these receptors is a woman aged 18-29 years with type 1 diabetes.

This clone showed up just a few times. Here the CDR3 reads CASGTSGRPAPDTQYF. CDR3 bases: TGTGCCAGCGGAACTAGCGGGAGGCCGGCCCCAGATACGCAGTATTTT. The chain combines TRBV28 with TRBJ2-3, with 12 bases that match TRBD2. This CDR3 has 16 residues. Germline V CDR1 and CDR2: MDHEN, SYDVKM. V dropped 8 bases and J dropped 4; count of bases not matched to a gene: 10.

This clone was found once. One end of the junction is discordant with germline, which a read error may explain. This chain connects TRBV14 to TRBJ2-3; 11 bases match TRBD1. Germline assignment: CDR1 SGHDN and CDR2 FVKESK. The CDR3 consists of 15 residues. CDR3 residues: CTSSLRTGGRDTQYF. In nucleotides, the CDR3 is TGTACCAGCAGCCTACGGACAGGGGGCCGTGATACGCAGTATTTT.

V gene TRBV19 combines with J gene TRBJ2-7; possibly TRBD2 for D (6 bases). Germline assignment: CDR1 LNHDA and CDR2 SQIVND (reference sequence). The CDR3 loop spans 13 amino acids. Trimming stripped 4 bases from V and 2 bases from J, with 9 bases between. The CDR3 region is CASSSGTPYEQYF. CDR3 in DNA: TGTGCCAGTAGTAGCGGGACCCCCTACGAGCAGTACTTC.

This clone came up a few times. The sample contains more than one DNA sequence encoding this CDR3. The chain links TRBV7-2 to TRBJ2-3; 8 nucleotides line up with TRBD1. CDR1 and CDR2 (germline): SGHTA, FQGNSA. CDR3 size: 14 residues. With 5 bases clipped from V and 6 bases from J, the junction kept 7 bases outside the gene matches. Written as DNA, the CDR3 is TGTGCCAGCAGCCTCGGACAGGGTGGGGATACGCAGTATTTT. As protein: CASSLGQGGDTQYF.

This clone was observed a handful of times. This sample also contains other DNA sequences that code for the same CDR3. The chain carries TRBV9 and TRBJ2-7; 7 positions agree with TRBD1. The CDR3 runs 14 residues. J gave up 4 bases and V 0 bases, and 4 bases lay outside the gene matches. Germline CDR1 is SGDLS and CDR2 is YYNGEE. As DNA, the CDR3 is TGTGCCAGCAGCGTAGGAGGGGGCCCATACGAGCAGTACTTC. This codes for CASSVGGGPYEQYF.

This chain uses TRBV7-2 with TRBJ2-7; 8 bases are a match to TRBD1. The V and J ends lost 5 bases and 4 bases, in that order; junction bases with no gene match: 7. The CDR3 is 14 amino acids. Germline CDR1 is SGHTA and CDR2 is FQGNSA. DNA for the CDR3: TGTGCCAGCAGCCCCGACAGGGGTCGATACGAGCAGTACTTC. The encoded protein is CASSPDRGRYEQYF.

The chain couples TRBV28 to TRBJ1-5; no clear D. CDR3 length equals 11 residues. The V end lost 4 bases, the J end lost 11 bases, and 9 bases lay between the germline ends. From germline, CDR1 is MDHEN and CDR2 SYDVKM. CDR3 amino acids: CASSSPQAQHF. CDR3 sequence (DNA): TGTGCCAGCAGTTCCCCCCAGGCCCAGCATTTT.

The chain joins TRBV28 to TRBJ1-5; a possible D gene is TRBD1 (5 bases). CDR1 and CDR2 (germline): MDHEN, SYDVKM. V lost 5 bases to trimming and J lost 0 bases, with 17 bases between them. The CDR3 has 17 amino acids. This CDR3 is CASSQGVGGYSNQPQHF. The CDR3, as DNA: TGTGCCAGCAGTCAAGGGGTTGGGGGGTATAGCAATCAGCCCCAGCATTTT.

This clone has just a few counts. The chain combines TRBV14 with TRBJ2-3; no firm D call. CDR1 SGHDN and CDR2 FVKESK come from the germline V gene. The CDR3 contains 14 residues. V was cut by 1 base and J by 4 bases, with 9 bases left in between. CDR3: CASSQARFSDTQYF. DNA for the CDR3: TGTGCCAGCAGCCAAGCGAGGTTTTCAGATACGCAGTATTTT.

This clone was counted only a few times. The V and J genes are TRBV5-1 and TRBJ2-5, with D possibly TRBD2 on 7 matching bases. V was pared by 4 bases and J by 5 bases, with 15 bases between. Looked up from germline, CDR1 is SGHRS and CDR2 is YFSETQ. The CDR3 totals 14 residues. CDR3 residues: CASSPGGPRETQYF. DNA of the CDR3: TGCGCCAGCAGCCCCGGGGGGCCGAGGGAGACCCAGTACTTC.

This clone was seen more than once but under ten times. The chain couples TRBV19 to TRBJ2-3; no clear D. This CDR3 has 13 amino acids. Germline V gene sequence: CDR1 LNHDA, CDR2 SQIVND (reference sequence). Trimming shortened V by 6 bases and J by 0 bases, and 7 bases separated the two germline ends. The CDR3 loop reads CASRTTSTDTQYF. For the CDR3, the DNA is TGTGCCAGTAGGACGACAAGCACAGATACGCAGTATTTT.

V usage is TRBV7-2 and J usage is TRBJ2-7, with TRBD2 as a possible D gene (6 bases). This CDR3 is 14 amino acids long. The germline gives CDR1 SGHTA, CDR2 FQGNSA. Trimming removed 5 bases from V and 2 bases from J, with 13 bases in between. Written as DNA, the CDR3 is TGTGCCAGCAGCGTTAGGGACTCCCCCTACGAGCAGTACTTC. This codes for CASSVRDSPYEQYF.

CDR3 nucleotide sequence: TGTGCCAGTACTACGGACAGGGATCAGCCCCAGCATTTT. Encoded protein: CASTTDRDQPQHF. This chain uses TRBV19 with TRBJ1-5; 8 bases are shared with TRBD1. The CDR3 runs to 13 residues. The V gene's germline CDR1 is LNHDA and CDR2 SQIVND (reference sequence). V shed 7 bases and J 5 bases; nucleotides not matched to a gene: 4.